Below are 4 T cell receptor beta chains sequenced from a single sample in a study of blood T cells in healthy people across ages. A second about 6 to 11 cycle PCR used barcoded and J-beta primers. TCRdb re-called the 5' RACE reads through MiXCR, storing one row per CDR3 protein. There are about 700,000 distinct CDR3 sequences in the sample; roughly 32% occur only once, and roughly 14% lies in the top ten. Sequencing used blood. Receptors originate from a woman aged 80 or over in good health.

There are many counts of this clonotype. The DNA of the CDR3 is TGCAGTGCTCCCCCGGGACTAGCGGGGGGCCGGGGAGAGACCCAGTACTTC. This translates into CSAPPGLAGGRGETQYF. The V and J genes are TRBV20-1 and TRBJ2-5; TRBD2 aligns across 15 bases. The CDR3 sequence is 17 residues long. V lost 5 bases and J lost 4; bases outside the gene matches: 11. The germline gives CDR1 DFQATT, CDR2 SNEGSKA (reference sequence).

The rearrangement joins TRBV9 to TRBJ2-4; 9 positions agree with TRBD1. The V gene's germline CDR1 is SGDLS and CDR2 YYNGEE. There are 16 residues in the CDR3. V dropped 3 bases and J dropped 8; count of bases not matched to a gene: 12. The CDR3 DNA is TGTGCCAGCAGCGAAGACAGGACAGGGGAATCGCACATTCAGTACTTC. Amino acid sequence: CASSEDRTGESHIQYF.

This clonotype was seen many times. This rearrangement joins TRBV3-1 to TRBJ2-7, with TRBD1 matching 7 bases. In germline, CDR1 is LGHDT, CDR2 YNNKEL (reference sequence). The trim removed 3 bases at V and 6 bases at J, leaving 8 bases unmatched. The CDR3 is 14 residues long. CDR3 DNA sequence: TGTGCCAGCAGCCAGAAGGGACAGAGCGGCGAGCAGTACTTC. As protein: CASSQKGQSGEQYF.

This clonotype occurred many times. This chain joins TRBV10-3 and TRBJ1-2; D is undetermined. Trimming took 7 bases from V and 0 from J, leaving 9 bases between them. This CDR3 region has 13 residues. The germline CDR1 and CDR2 sequences are ENHRY and SYGVKD. The CDR3 nucleotides read TGTGCCATCATGGCCGATCCTAACTATGGCTACACCTTC. Amino acid sequence: CAIMADPNYGYTF.